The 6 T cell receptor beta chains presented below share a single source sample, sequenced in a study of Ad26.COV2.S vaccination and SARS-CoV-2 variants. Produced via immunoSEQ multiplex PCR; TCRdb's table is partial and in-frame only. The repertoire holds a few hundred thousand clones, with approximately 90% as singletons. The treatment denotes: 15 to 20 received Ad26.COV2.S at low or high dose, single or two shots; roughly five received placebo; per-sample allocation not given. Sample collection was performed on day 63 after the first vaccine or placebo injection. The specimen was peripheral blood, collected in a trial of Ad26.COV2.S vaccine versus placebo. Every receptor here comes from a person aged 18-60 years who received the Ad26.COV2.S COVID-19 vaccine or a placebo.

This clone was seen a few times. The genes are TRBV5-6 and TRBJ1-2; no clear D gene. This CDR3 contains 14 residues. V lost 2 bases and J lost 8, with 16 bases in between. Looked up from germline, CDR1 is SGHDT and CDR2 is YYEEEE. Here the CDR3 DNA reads TGTGCCAGCAGCTTCGTTTCAGCCTCCCGGGGCTACACCTTC. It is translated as CASSFVSASRGYTF.

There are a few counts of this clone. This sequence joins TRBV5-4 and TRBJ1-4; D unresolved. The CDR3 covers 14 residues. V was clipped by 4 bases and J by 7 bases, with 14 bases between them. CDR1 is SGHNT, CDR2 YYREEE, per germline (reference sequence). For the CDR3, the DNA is TGTGCCAGCAGCAAGAACCATGGGCGTGAAAAACTGTTTTTT. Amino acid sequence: CASSKNHGREKLFF.

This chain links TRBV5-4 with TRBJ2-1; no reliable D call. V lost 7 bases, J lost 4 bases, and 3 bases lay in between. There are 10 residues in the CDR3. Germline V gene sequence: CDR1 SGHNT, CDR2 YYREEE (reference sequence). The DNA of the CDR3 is TGTGCCAGCCCTTACAATGAGCAGTTCTTC. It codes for CASPYNEQFF.

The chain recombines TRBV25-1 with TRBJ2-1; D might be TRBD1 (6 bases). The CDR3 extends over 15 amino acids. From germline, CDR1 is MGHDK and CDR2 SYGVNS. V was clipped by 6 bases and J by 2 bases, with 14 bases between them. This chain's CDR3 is CASSQDSFAYNEQFF. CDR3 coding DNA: TGTGCCAGCAGCCAGGACAGTTTCGCCTACAATGAGCAGTTCTTC.

The CDR3: CARSGTGVIRGIYNEQFF. The DNA of the CDR3 is TGCGCCAGGAGCGGGACAGGGGTAATTAGAGGGATCTACAATGAGCAGTTCTTC. The gene calls are TRBV5-1 and TRBJ2-1; TRBD1 aligns across 10 bases. The CDR3 runs 18 residues. The trim removed 8 bases at V and 3 bases at J, leaving 17 bases unmatched. Germline V lookup: CDR1 SGHRS, CDR2 YFSETQ.

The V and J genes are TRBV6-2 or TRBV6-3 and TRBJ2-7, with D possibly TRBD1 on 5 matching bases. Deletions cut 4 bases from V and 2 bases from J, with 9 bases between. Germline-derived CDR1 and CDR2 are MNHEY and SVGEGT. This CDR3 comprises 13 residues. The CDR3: CASSSGFPYEQYF. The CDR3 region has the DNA TGTGCCAGCAGTTCAGGGTTCCCCTACGAGCAGTACTTC.